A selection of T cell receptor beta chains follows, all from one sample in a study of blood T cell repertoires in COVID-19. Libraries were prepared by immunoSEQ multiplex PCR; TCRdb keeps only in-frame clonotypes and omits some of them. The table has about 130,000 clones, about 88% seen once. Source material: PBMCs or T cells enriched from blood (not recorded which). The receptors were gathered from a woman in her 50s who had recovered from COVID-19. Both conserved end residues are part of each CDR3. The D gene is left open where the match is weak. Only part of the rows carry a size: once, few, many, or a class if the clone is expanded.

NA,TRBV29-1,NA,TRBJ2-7,TGCAGCGCAAAGACGGGGTCAGATTTATCCTACGAGCAGTACTTC,CSAKTGSDLSYEQYF
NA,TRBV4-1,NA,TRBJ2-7,TGCGCCAGCAGCCAAGATCCCTGGACTTTTCTTGAGCAGTACTTC,CASSQDPWTFLEQYF
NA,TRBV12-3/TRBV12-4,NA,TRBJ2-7,TGTGCCAGCAGTTTAGAGGGGTACGAGCAGTACTTC,CASSLEGYEQYF
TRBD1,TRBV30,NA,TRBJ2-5,TGTGCCTGGAGTCCCCCCGCGGACAGGGGGGGAGAGACCCAGTACTTC,CAWSPPADRGGETQYF
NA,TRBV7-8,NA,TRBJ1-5,TGTGCCAGCAGCTTGACAGTGGGCAATCAGCCCCAGCATTTT,CASSLTVGNQPQHF
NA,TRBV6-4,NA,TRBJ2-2,TGTGCCAGCAGTAACACCGGGGGTAACACCGGGGAGCTGTTTTTT,CASSNTGGNTGELFF
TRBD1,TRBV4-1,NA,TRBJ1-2,TGCGCCAGCAGCGTCCAGGGGGCGCAGGGCTATGGCTACACCTTC,CASSVQGAQGYGYTF
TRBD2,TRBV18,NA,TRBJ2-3,TGTGCCAGCTCTTCCATCGCGGGGGGCTACACAGATACGCAGTATTTT,CASSSIAGGYTDTQYF
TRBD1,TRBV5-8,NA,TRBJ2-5,TGTGCCAGCAGCATGGGGACAGTTCCCGGGGATAGAGAGACCCAGTACTTC,CASSMGTVPGDRETQYF
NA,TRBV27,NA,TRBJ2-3,TGTGCCAGCAGTACCCCGCCCGGTACGCAGTATTTT,CASSTPPGTQYF
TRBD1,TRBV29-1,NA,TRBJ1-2,TGCAGCGTCACTTCAGGACAGGGAATGGTGAACTATGGCTACACCTTC,CSVTSGQGMVNYGYTF
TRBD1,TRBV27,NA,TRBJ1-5,TGTGCCAGCAGTCTTGGTCGTTCTGGACAGGGGGTCAATCAGCCCCAGCATTTT,CASSLGRSGQGVNQPQHF
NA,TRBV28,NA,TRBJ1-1,TGTGCCAGCGACCTGCCGGGCACTGAAGCTTTCTTT,CASDLPGTEAFF
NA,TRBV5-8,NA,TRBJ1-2,TGTGCCAGCAGCTTTCCAGGGGACTATGGCTACACCTTC,CASSFPGDYGYTF
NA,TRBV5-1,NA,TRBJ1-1,TGCGCCAGCAGCCCCTGGGCGAGCCGTGAAGCTTTCTTT,CASSPWASREAFF
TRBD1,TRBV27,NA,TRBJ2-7,TGTGCCAGCAGTTCTGGACAGGTCTCCTACGAGCAGTACTTC,CASSSGQVSYEQYF
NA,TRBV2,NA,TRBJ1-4,TGTGCCAGCAGCGAGGGAGGCGAAAAACTGTTTTTT,CASSEGGEKLFF
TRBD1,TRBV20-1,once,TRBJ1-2,TGCAGTGCTAGTTCGGGACAGTCTAACTATGGCTACACCTTC,CSASSGQSNYGYTF
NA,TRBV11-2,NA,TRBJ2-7,TGTGCCAGCAGCCCCCCCGGGTCCAACGAGCAGTACTTC,CASSPPGSNEQYF
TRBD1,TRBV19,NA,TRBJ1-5,TGTGCCAGTAGTCTAGACAGGGCTTATCAGCCCCAGCATTTT,CASSLDRAYQPQHF
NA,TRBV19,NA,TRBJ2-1,TGTGCCAGTAGTATATGGCCAGGGGGAGGCAATGAGCAGTTCTTC,CASSIWPGGGNEQFF
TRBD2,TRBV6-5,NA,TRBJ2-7,TGTGCCAGCAGGTCGATAGCGGGGGACCCATACGAGCAGTACTTC,CASRSIAGDPYEQYF
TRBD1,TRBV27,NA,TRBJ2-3,TGTGCCAGCACCGCCCGACAGGGGGCGGAAGATACGCAGTATTTT,CASTARQGAEDTQYF
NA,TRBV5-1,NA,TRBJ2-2,TGCGCCAGCAGCATTACAGAAGGGAACACCGGGGAGCTGTTTTTT,CASSITEGNTGELFF
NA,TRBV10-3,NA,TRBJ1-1,TGTGCCATCAGTGAGTCGACAAGGAACACTGAAGCTTTCTTT,CAISESTRNTEAFF
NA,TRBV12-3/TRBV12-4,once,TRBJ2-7,TGTGCCAGCAGTTTTAACGGTGAGCAGTACTTC,CASSFNGEQYF
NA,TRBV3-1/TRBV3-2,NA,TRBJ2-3,TGTGCCAGCAGCACGGCGGGACAGTCATCAGATACGCAGTATTTT,CASSTAGQSSDTQYF
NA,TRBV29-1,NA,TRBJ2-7,TGCAGCGTCAGACAGGAATTCGGGCAGTACTTC,CSVRQEFGQYF
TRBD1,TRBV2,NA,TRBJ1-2,TGTGCCAGCAGTCGAGACAGGGGGATATATGGCTACACCTTC,CASSRDRGIYGYTF
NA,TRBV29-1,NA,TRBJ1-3,TGCAGCGTTGCGGGGGGTACTGGAAACACCATATATTTT,CSVAGGTGNTIYF
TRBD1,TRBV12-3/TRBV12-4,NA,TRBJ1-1,TGTGCCAGCAGAGACAGGGGATCCACTGAAGCTTTCTTT,CASRDRGSTEAFF
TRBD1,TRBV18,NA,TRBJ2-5,TGTGCCAGCTCACCACCACAGGGGATGGGGGAGACCCAGTACTTC,CASSPPQGMGETQYF
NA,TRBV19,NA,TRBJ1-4,TGTGCCAGTAGTCTGGGTGGGGGGGTCCTGGAAAAACTGTTTTTT,CASSLGGGVLEKLFF
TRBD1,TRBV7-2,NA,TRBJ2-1,TGTGCCAGCAGCCCAAGACAGGGGGGCAACGATGAGCAGTTCTTC,CASSPRQGGNDEQFF
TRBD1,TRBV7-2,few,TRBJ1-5,TGTGCCAGCAGCATAGAAACAGGGGGCAATCAGCCCCAGCATTTT,CASSIETGGNQPQHF
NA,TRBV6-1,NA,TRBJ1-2,TGTGCCAGCAGTGAGGGAGCAGGGGCTAACTATGGCTACACCTTC,CASSEGAGANYGYTF
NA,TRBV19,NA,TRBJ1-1,TGTGCCAGTAGTATGATGGGGGGCACTGAAGCTTTCTTT,CASSMMGGTEAFF
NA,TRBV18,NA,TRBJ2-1,TGTGCCAGCTCACTCACAGGGACCAGGACCGGGGAGCAGTTCTTC,CASSLTGTRTGEQFF
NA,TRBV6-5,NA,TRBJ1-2,TGTGCCAGCAGCCCCAGGGTAACGTACTATGGCTACACCTTC,CASSPRVTYYGYTF
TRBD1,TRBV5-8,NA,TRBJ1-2,TGTGCCAGCAGCCCCCGGACAGGGCGGATATATGGCTACACCTTC,CASSPRTGRIYGYTF
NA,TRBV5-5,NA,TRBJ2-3,TGTGCCAGCAGCTTATACCGGGGGATGGATACGCAGTATTTT,CASSLYRGMDTQYF
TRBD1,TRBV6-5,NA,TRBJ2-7,TGTGCCAGCACCTCCCGGGACAGGGGTTCCTACGAGCAGTACTTC,CASTSRDRGSYEQYF
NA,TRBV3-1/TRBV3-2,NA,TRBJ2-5,TGTGCCAGCAGCCAAGTCGGCCGGGGATTAGAAAAAGAGACCCAGTACTTC,CASSQVGRGLEKETQYF
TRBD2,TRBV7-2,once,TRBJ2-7,TGTGCCAGCAGCTTTGCCGTGCGGGGGGGCAGTTCAGTCGAGGAGCAGTACTTC,CASSFAVRGGSSVEEQYF
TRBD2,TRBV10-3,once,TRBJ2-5,TGTGCCATCAGCTCGACTAGCGGGGGCCAAGAGACCCAGTACTTC,CAISSTSGGQETQYF
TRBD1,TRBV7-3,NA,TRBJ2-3,TGTGCCAGCAGCTCTCGCCTTGGACAGGGGGCAAAGACAGATACGCAGTATTTT,CASSSRLGQGAKTDTQYF
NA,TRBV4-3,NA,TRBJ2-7,TGCGCCAGCAGCCAAGATGCGGGGCTCTACGAGCAGTACTTC,CASSQDAGLYEQYF
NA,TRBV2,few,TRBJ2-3,TGTGCCAGCAGTGATGACGGGGGTCGCACAGATACGCAGTATTTT,CASSDDGGRTDTQYF
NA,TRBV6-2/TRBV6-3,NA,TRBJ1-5,TGTGCCAGCAGTTTTGAGCGTTACGGCAATCAGCCCCAGCATTTT,CASSFERYGNQPQHF
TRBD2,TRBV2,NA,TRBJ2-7,TGTGCCAGCAGCGAAAGCGGGGGCGAGCAGTACTTC,CASSESGGEQYF
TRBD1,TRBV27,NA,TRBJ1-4,TGTGCCAGCAGCCCCCGGGACAGGGGAAGTGAAAAACTGTTTTTT,CASSPRDRGSEKLFF
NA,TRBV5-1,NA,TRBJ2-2,TGCGCCAGCAGCTTGGAGGCCGGGACCGGGGAGCTGTTTTTT,CASSLEAGTGELFF
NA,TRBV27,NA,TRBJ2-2,TGTGCCAGCAGTTTCGCGAGGGCAGGGGCCGGGGAGCTGTTTTTT,CASSFARAGAGELFF
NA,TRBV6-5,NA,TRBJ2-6,TGTGCCAGCAGAGCCGGAGGCCCTGGGGCCAACGTCCTGACTTTC,CASRAGGPGANVLTF
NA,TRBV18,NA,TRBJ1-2,TGTGCCAGCTCACCACCAGGCAGGGATTGGACGAGCAAATATGGCTACACCTTC,CASSPPGRDWTSKYGYTF